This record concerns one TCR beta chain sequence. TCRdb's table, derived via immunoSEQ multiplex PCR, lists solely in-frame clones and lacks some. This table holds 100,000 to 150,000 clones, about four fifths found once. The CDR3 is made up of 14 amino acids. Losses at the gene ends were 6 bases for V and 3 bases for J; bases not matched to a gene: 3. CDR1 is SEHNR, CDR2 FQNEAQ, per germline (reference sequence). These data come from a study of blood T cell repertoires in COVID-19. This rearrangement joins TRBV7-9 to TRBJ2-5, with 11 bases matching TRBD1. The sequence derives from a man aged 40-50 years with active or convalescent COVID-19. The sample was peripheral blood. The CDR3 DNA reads TGTGCCAGCAGTCGGACAGGGGGCAAAGAGACCCAGTACTTC. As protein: CASSRTGGKETQYF.